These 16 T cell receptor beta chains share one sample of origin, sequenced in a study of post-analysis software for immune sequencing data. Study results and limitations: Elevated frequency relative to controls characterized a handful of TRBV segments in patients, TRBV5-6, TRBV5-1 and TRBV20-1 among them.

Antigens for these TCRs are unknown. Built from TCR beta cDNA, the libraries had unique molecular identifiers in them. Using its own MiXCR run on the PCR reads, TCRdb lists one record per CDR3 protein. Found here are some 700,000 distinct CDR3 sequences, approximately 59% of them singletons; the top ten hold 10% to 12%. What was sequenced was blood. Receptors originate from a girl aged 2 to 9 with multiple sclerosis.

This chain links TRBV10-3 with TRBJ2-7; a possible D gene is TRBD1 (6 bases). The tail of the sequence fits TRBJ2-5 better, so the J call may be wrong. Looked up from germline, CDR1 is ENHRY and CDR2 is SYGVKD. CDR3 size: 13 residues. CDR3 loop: CAISPTGMETQYF. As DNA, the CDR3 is TGTGCCATCAGTCCTACAGGGATGGAGACCCAGTACTTC.

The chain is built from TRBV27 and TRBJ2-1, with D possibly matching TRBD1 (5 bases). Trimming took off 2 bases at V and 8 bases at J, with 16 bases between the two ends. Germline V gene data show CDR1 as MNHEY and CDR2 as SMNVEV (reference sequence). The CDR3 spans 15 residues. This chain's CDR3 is CASSLGAGAIDEQFF. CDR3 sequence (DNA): TGTGCCAGCAGTTTAGGGGCAGGCGCAATCGATGAGCAGTTCTTC.

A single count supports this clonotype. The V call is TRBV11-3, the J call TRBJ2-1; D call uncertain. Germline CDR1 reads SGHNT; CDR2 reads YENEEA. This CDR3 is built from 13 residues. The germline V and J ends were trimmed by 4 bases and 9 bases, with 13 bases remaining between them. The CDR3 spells CASSSELVGEQFF. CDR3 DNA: TGTGCCAGCAGCTCGGAGCTCGTGGGTGAGCAGTTCTTC.

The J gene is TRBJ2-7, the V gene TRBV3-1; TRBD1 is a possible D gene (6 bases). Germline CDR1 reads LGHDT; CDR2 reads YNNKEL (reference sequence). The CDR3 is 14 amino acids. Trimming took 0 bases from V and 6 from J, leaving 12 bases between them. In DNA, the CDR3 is TGTGCCAGCAGCCAAGAAAAGAGGGGGTTCGAGCAGTACTTC. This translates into CASSQEKRGFEQYF.

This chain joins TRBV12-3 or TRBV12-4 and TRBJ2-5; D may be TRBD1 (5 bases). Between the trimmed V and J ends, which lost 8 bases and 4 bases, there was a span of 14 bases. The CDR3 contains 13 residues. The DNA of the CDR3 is TGTGCCAGCGGTAAGGGAAGGGGAGAGACCCAGTACTTC. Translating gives CASGKGRGETQYF.

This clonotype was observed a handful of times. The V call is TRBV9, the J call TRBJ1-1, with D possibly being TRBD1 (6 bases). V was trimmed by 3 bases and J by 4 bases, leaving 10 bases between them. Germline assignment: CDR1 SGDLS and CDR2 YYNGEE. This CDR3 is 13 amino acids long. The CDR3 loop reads CASSGPQGTEAFF. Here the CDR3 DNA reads TGTGCCAGCAGCGGACCACAGGGCACTGAAGCTTTCTTT.

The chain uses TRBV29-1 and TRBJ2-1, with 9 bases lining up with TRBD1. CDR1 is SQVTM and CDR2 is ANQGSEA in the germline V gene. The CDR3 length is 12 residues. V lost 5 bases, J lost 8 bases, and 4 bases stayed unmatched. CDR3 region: CSVTGGSHEQFF. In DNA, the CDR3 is TGCAGCGTTACAGGGGGCTCACATGAGCAGTTCTTC.

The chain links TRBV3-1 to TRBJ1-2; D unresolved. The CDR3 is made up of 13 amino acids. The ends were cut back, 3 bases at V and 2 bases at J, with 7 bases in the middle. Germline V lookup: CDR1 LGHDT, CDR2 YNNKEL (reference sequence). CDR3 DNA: TGTGCCAGCAGCCAGGGTACAAACTATGGCTACACCTTC. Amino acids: CASSQGTNYGYTF.

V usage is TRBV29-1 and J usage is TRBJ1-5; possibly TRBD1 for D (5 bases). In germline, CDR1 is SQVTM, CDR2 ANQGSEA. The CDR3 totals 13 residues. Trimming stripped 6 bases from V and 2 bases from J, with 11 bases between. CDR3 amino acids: CSVRDGRNQPQHF. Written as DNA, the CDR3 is TGCAGCGTCCGGGACGGCCGCAATCAGCCCCAGCATTTT.

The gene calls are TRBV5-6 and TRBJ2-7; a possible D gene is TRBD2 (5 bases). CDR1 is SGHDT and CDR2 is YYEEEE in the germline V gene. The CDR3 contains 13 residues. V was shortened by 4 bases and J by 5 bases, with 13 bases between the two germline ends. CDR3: CASSLMPGNEQYF. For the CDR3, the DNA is TGTGCCAGCAGCCTTATGCCGGGAAACGAGCAGTACTTC.

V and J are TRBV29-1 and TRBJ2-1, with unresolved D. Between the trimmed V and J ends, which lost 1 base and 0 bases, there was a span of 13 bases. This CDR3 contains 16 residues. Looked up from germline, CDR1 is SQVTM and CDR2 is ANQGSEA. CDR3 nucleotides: TGCAGCGTTGAAGGCTCTAGTGGCAGCTCCTACAATGAGCAGTTCTTC. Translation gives CSVEGSSGSSYNEQFF.

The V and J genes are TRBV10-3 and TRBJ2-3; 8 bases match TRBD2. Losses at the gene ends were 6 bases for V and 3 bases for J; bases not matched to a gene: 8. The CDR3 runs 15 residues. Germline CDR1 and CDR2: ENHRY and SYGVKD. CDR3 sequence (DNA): TGTGCCATCAGGGGGACTAGAAGTCATACAGATACGCAGTATTTT. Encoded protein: CAIRGTRSHTDTQYF.

The CDR3: CASSQDGTSATLEQYF. The CDR3 nucleotides read TGTGCCAGCAGCCAAGACGGGACTAGCGCAACTTTAGAGCAGTACTTC. The chain joins TRBV14 to TRBJ2-7, with 10 positions matching TRBD2. The CDR3 covers 16 residues. In germline, CDR1 is SGHDN, CDR2 FVKESK. V lost 0 bases and J lost 7; bases outside the gene matches: 9.

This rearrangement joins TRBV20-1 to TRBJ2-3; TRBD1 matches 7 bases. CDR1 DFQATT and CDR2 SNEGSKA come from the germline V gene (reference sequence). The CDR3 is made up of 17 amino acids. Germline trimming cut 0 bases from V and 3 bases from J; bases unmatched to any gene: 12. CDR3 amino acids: CSARDRRRRGSTDTQYF. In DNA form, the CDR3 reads TGCAGTGCTAGAGATAGGAGGCGCAGGGGGAGTACAGATACGCAGTATTTT.

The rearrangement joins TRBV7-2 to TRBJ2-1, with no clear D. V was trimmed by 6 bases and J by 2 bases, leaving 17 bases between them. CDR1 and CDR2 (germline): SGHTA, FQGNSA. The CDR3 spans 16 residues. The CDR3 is CASRPTHLPTYNEQFF. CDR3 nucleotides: TGTGCCAGCAGGCCAACGCACTTGCCTACCTACAATGAGCAGTTCTTC.

This CDR3 reads CASSLVGPGEQFF. CDR3 coding DNA: TGTGCCAGCAGCTTGGTAGGCCCCGGTGAGCAGTTCTTC. V gene TRBV5-5 combines with J gene TRBJ2-1; no clear D. The CDR3 has 13 amino acids. CDR1 and CDR2 from the germline V gene are SGHKS and YYEKEE (reference sequence). V was trimmed by 0 bases and J by 9 bases, leaving 10 bases between them.